The T cell receptor beta chain described here comes from a study of T cells in Graves' hyperthyroidism and ophthalmopathy. Study results and caveats: Most thyroid clonotypes with frequency above 0.001 were detected in blood.

RNA transcripts served as the template for amplifying TCR beta CDR3 regions. With the HTBI primer set, the TCR CDR3 went through a first round of RT-PCR. Using its own MiXCR run on the multiplex PCR reads, TCRdb lists one record per CDR3 protein. The table includes around 300,000 distinct CDR3 sequences, 13% detected once. Hyperthyroidism had been newly diagnosed in patients aged 18 to 65, and its duration was under 2 months. Sampled blood dates from first hyperthyroidism diagnosis, and it precedes any ophthalmopathy symptoms. This CDR3 has 16 residues. Germline assignment: CDR1 DFQATT and CDR2 SNEGSKA (reference sequence). Losses at the gene ends were 3 bases for V and 1 base for J; bases not matched to a gene: 10. The table lists this clonotype with many counts. The antigen is not known.

The sample taken for sequencing was blood. The clonotype was recovered from a woman aged 25 to 39 with Graves' hyperthyroidism that later progressed to Graves' ophthalmopathy. The chain carries TRBV20-1 and TRBJ2-7; 9 bases map to TRBD1. The CDR3 sequence: CSASANLDRGSYEQYF. The CDR3, as DNA: TGCAGTGCTAGTGCTAATCTGGACAGGGGATCCTACGAGCAGTACTTC.